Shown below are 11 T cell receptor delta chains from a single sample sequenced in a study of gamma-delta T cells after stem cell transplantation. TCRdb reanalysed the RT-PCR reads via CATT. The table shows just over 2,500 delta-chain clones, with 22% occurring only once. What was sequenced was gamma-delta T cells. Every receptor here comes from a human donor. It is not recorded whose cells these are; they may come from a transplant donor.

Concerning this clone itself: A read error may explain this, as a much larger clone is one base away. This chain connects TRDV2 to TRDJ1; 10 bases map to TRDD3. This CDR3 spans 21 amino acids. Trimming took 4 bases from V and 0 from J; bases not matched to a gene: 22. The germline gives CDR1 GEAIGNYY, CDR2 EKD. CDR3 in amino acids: CACDPIPAGGTGGSYTDKLIF. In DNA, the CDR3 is TGTGCCTGTGATCCAATTCCGGCCGGAGGTACTGGGGGATCGTACACCGATAAACTCATCTTT.

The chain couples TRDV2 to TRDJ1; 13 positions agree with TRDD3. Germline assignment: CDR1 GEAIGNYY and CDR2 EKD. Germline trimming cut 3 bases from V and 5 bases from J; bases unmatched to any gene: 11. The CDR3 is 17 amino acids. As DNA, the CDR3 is TGTGCCTGTGACTCCTTACTGGGGGATACGCGCATGGATAAACTCATCTTT. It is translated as CACDSLLGDTRMDKLIF.

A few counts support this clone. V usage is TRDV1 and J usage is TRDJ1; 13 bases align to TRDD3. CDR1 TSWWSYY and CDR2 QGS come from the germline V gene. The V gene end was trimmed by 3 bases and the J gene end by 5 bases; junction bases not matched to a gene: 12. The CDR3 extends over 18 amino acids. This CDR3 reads CALGEPRTGGYGGDKLIF. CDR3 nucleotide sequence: TGTGCTCTTGGGGAGCCCCGTACTGGGGGATACGGTGGAGATAAACTCATCTTT.

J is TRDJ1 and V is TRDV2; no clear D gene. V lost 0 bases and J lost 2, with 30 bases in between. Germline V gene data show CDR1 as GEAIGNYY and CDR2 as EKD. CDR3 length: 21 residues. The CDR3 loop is CACDTVPLAPETQGWTDKLIF. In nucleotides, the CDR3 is TGTGCCTGTGACACCGTCCCCCTCGCCCCCGAAACTCAAGGGTGGACCGATAAACTCATCTTT.

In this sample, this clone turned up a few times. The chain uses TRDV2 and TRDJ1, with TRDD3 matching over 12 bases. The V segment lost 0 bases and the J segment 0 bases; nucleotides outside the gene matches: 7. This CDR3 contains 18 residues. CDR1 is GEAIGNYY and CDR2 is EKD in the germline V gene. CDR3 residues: CACDTLVLGDTHTDKLIF. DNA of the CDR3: TGTGCCTGTGACACCCTGGTACTGGGGGATACTCACACCGATAAACTCATCTTT.

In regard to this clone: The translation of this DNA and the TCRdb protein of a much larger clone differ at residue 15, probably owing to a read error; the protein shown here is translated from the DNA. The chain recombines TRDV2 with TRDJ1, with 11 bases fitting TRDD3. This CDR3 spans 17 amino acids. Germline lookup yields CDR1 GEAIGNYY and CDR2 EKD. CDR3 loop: CACAALGDKNPVDKFIF. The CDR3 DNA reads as TGTGCCTGTGCCGCACTGGGGGATAAGAATCCAGTCGATAAATTCATCTTT.

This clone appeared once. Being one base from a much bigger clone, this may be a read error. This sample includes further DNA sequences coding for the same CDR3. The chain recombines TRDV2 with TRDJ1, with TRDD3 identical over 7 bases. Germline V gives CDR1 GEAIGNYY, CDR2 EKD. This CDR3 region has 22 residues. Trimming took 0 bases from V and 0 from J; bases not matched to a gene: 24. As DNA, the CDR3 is TGTGCCTGTGACACCGTAGCTGGGGGCCAGCTTCAAGCATCTCTGTACACCGATAAACTCATCTTT. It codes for CACDTVAGGQLQASLYTDKLIF.

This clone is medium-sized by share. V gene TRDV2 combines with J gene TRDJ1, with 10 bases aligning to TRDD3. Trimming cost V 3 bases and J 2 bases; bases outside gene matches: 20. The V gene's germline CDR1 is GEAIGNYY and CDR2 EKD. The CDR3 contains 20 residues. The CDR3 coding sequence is TGTGCCTGTGACCCTATCGGGGGGCTGGGGGATAAGAGTAATACCGATAAACTCATCTTT. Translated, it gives CACDPIGGLGDKSNTDKLIF.

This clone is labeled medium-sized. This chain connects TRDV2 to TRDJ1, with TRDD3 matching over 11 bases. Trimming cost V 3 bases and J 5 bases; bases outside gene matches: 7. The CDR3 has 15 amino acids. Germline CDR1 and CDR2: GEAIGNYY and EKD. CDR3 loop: CACDDVGDTSDKLIF. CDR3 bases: TGTGCCTGTGACGACGTGGGGGATACGAGTGATAAACTCATCTTT.

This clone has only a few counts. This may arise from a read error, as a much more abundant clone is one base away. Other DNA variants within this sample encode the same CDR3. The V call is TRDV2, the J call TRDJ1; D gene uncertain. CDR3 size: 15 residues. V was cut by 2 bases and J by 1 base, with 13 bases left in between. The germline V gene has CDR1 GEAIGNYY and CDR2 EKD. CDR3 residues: CACDKIPPSTDKLIF. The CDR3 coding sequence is TGTGCCTGTGACAAGATTCCCCCCTCCACCGATAAACTCATCTTT.

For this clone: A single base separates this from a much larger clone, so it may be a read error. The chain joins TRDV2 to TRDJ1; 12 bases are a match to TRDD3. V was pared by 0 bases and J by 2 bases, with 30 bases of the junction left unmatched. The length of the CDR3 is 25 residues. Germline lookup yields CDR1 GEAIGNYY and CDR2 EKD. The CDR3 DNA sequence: TGTGCCTGTGACACCGTCGGGTCCTCAAACAAGGGGAGCGTACTGGGGGATACCGTGACCGATAAACTCATCTTT. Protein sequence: CACDTVGSSNKGSVLGDTVTDKLIF.